The 3 T cell receptor beta chains presented below share a single source sample, sequenced in a study of T cells in localized non-small cell lung cancer. Using immunoSEQ multiplex PCR, the repertoire was profiled, and TCRdb retains in-frame clones only, with some absent. The data contain some 64,000 clones, approximately 80% of them singletons. The material sequenced was PBMCs, taken before any cancer treatment. The receptor set was obtained from a man between 40 and 75 years old with stage II lung adenocarcinoma.

This chain links TRBV4-1 with TRBJ2-4; D might be TRBD1 (6 bases). From germline, CDR1 is MGHRA and CDR2 YSYEKL. V was trimmed by 1 base and J by 3 bases, leaving 13 bases between them. The CDR3 is 16 residues long. Written as DNA, the CDR3 is TGCGCCAGCAGCCAAGTTAACCGGGACAACAAAAACATTCAGTACTTC. It codes for CASSQVNRDNKNIQYF.

This chain links TRBV4-2 with TRBJ1-5; no clear D gene. Trimming cost V 0 bases and J 7 bases, with 10 bases left between them. Germline V gives CDR1 LGHNA, CDR2 YNFKEQ. The CDR3 spans 14 residues. CDR3 DNA: TGTGCCAGCAGCCAAGATCAGTCGCCGCAGCCCCAGCATTTT. It encodes CASSQDQSPQPQHF.

V is TRBV5-6 and J is TRBJ2-1; 10 nucleotides line up with TRBD1. Trimming removed 4 bases from V and 0 bases from J; junction bases left unmatched: 7. This CDR3 spans 17 amino acids. Germline CDR1 reads SGHDT; CDR2 reads YYEEEE. CDR3 region: CASSPGQGVSSYNEQFF. The CDR3 DNA reads as TGTGCCAGCAGCCCTGGACAGGGGGTGTCCTCCTACAATGAGCAGTTCTTC.